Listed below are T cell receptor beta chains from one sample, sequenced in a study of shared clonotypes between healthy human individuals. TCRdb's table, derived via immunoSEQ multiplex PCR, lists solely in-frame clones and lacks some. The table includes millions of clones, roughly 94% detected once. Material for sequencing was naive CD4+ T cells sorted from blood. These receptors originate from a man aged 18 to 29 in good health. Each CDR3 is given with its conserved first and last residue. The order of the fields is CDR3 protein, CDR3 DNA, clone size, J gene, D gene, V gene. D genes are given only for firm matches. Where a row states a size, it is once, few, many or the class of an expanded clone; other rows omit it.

CDR3 protein: CASHAWGATYNEQFF; CDR3 DNA: TGTGCCAGCCATGCTTGGGGGGCCACCTACAATGAGCAGTTCTTC; clone size: .; J gene: TRBJ2-1; D gene: .; V gene: TRBV5-5
CDR3 protein: CASDPSRYGYTF; CDR3 DNA: TGTGCCAGCGACCCCTCCCGTTATGGCTACACCTTC; clone size: few; J gene: TRBJ1-2; D gene: .; V gene: TRBV2
CDR3 protein: CASEGGGTDTQYF; CDR3 DNA: TGTGCCAGCGAGGGGGGGGGCACAGATACGCAGTATTTT; clone size: .; J gene: TRBJ2-3; D gene: .; V gene: TRBV2
CDR3 protein: CASSLQGLGEQYF; CDR3 DNA: TGTGCCAGCAGCCTACAGGGTTTGGGCGAGCAGTACTTC; clone size: .; J gene: TRBJ2-7; D gene: .; V gene: TRBV11-3
CDR3 protein: CASSPRRGNGETQYF; CDR3 DNA: TGTGCCAGCAGTCCCCGCAGGGGAAACGGGGAGACCCAGTACTTC; clone size: .; J gene: TRBJ2-5; D gene: .; V gene: TRBV28
CDR3 protein: CASTPSFGNTIYF; CDR3 DNA: TGTGCCAGCACCCCGTCCTTTGGAAACACCATATATTTT; clone size: .; J gene: TRBJ1-3; D gene: .; V gene: TRBV7-2
CDR3 protein: CASRKGLAGLYEQYF; CDR3 DNA: TGTGCCAGTAGAAAGGGACTAGCGGGACTATACGAGCAGTACTTC; clone size: .; J gene: TRBJ2-7; D gene: TRBD2; V gene: TRBV19
CDR3 protein: CASSGEGGPTNEKLFF; CDR3 DNA: TGTGCCAGCAGTGGTGAGGGGGGGCCAACTAATGAAAAACTGTTTTTT; clone size: .; J gene: TRBJ1-4; D gene: .; V gene: TRBV6-4
CDR3 protein: CASSPDSSGGTDTQYF; CDR3 DNA: TGCGCCAGCAGCCCAGATTCAAGCGGGGGCACAGATACGCAGTATTTT; clone size: .; J gene: TRBJ2-3; D gene: TRBD2; V gene: TRBV5-1
CDR3 protein: CASSRGRLNSPLHF; CDR3 DNA: TGTGCCAGCAGCCGCGGGAGGCTTAATTCACCCCTCCACTTT; clone size: once; J gene: TRBJ1-6; D gene: .; V gene: TRBV7-2
CDR3 protein: CASSLWENSYEQYF; CDR3 DNA: TGTGCCAGCAGCCTTTGGGAAAACTCCTACGAGCAGTACTTC; clone size: once; J gene: TRBJ2-7; D gene: .; V gene: TRBV7-6
CDR3 protein: CASSERTGGGEKLFF; CDR3 DNA: TGTGCCAGCAGTGAAAGGACAGGGGGCGGAGAAAAACTGTTTTTT; clone size: few; J gene: TRBJ1-4; D gene: TRBD1; V gene: TRBV6-1
CDR3 protein: CASSYRSGANSYEQYF; CDR3 DNA: TGTGCCAGCAGTTACCGCTCGGGGGCCAACTCCTACGAGCAGTACTTC; clone size: once; J gene: TRBJ2-7; D gene: .; V gene: TRBV27
CDR3 protein: CASSVSGEETQYF; CDR3 DNA: TGTGCCAGCAGCGTAAGCGGGGAAGAGACCCAGTACTTC; clone size: .; J gene: TRBJ2-5; D gene: TRBD2; V gene: TRBV9
CDR3 protein: CASSLEGQGVYEQYF; CDR3 DNA: TGTGCCAGCAGCTTAGAAGGGCAGGGGGTCTACGAGCAGTACTTC; clone size: .; J gene: TRBJ2-7; D gene: TRBD1; V gene: TRBV11-2
CDR3 protein: CASSGGQGVNREQYF; CDR3 DNA: TGTGCCAGCAGCGGCGGACAGGGGGTTAATAGGGAGCAGTACTTC; clone size: .; J gene: TRBJ2-7; D gene: TRBD1; V gene: TRBV9
CDR3 protein: CSVEDLYEQYF; CDR3 DNA: TGCAGCGTTGAAGATCTCTACGAGCAGTACTTC; clone size: .; J gene: TRBJ2-7; D gene: .; V gene: TRBV29-1
CDR3 protein: CAWSFPGDSPLHF; CDR3 DNA: TGTGCCTGGAGTTTCCCAGGGGATTCACCCCTCCACTTT; clone size: .; J gene: TRBJ1-6; D gene: .; V gene: TRBV30